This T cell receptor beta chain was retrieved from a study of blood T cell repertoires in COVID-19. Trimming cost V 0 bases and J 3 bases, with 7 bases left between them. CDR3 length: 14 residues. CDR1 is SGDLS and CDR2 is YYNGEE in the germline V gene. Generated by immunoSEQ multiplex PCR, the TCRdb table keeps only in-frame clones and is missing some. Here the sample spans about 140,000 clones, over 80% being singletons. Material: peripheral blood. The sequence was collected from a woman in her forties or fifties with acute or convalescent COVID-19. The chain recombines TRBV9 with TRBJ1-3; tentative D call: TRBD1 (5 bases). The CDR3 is CASSVDRRGNTIYF. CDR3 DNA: TGTGCCAGCAGCGTAGACAGGCGTGGAAACACCATATATTTT. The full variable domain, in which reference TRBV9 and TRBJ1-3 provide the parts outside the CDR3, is DSGVTQTPKHLITATGQRVTLRCSPRSGDLSVYWYQQSLDQGLQFLIQYYNGEERAKGNILERFSAQQFPDLHSELNLSSLELGDSALYFCASSVDRRGNTIYFGEGSWLTVV.